The 21 T cell receptor beta chains reported below all come from one sample, sequenced in a study of blood T cell repertoires in COVID-19. TCRdb keeps only in-frame clones here, not all; method: immunoSEQ multiplex PCR. The sample holds about 290,000 clones, about nine tenths seen once. Sequencing was carried out using peripheral blood. These receptor sequences come from a woman aged 35 to 49 who had recovered from COVID-19.

V gene TRBV5-1 combines with J gene TRBJ2-5, with 7 positions matching TRBD1. CDR3 length: 17 residues. J gave up 2 bases and V 4 bases, and 14 bases lay outside the gene matches. Germline V lookup: CDR1 SGHRS, CDR2 YFSETQ. CDR3 nucleotide sequence: TGCGCCAGCAGCCCCAGAGTAGGGGGCACAGGACAAGAGACCCAGTACTTC. It encodes CASSPRVGGTGQETQYF.

This clone is a singleton in its sample. The rearrangement links TRBV28 to TRBJ1-5; D is ambiguous. Trimming removed 2 bases from V and 5 bases from J, with 13 bases in between. CDR3 length: 15 amino acids. Germline V gene sequence: CDR1 MDHEN, CDR2 SYDVKM. Here the CDR3 DNA reads TGTGCCAGCAGTTTAGACACCCTGACCCATCAGCCCCAGCATTTT. Translated, it gives CASSLDTLTHQPQHF.

The chain joins TRBV4-1 to TRBJ2-3; D is ambiguous. V was pared by 2 bases and J by 0 bases, with 9 bases between. Per the germline V gene, CDR1 is MGHRA and CDR2 is YSYEKL. CDR3 size: 15 residues. CDR3: CASSQYATSTDTQYF. DNA of the CDR3: TGCGCCAGCAGCCAATACGCGACTAGCACAGATACGCAGTATTTT.

V gene TRBV19 combines with J gene TRBJ1-1, with a tentative D call TRBD1 (5 bases). The V and J ends lost 4 bases and 1 base respectively, with 7 bases between them. This CDR3 has 13 amino acids. Germline-derived CDR1 and CDR2 are LNHDA and SQIVND (reference sequence). CDR3: CASSTGWNTEAFF. The CDR3 DNA reads as TGTGCCAGTAGTACAGGGTGGAACACTGAAGCTTTCTTT.

The chain uses TRBV14 and TRBJ1-3; TRBD1 agrees at 7 bases. The CDR3 is 15 amino acids. The trim removed 1 base at V and 0 bases at J, leaving 0 bases unmatched. Looked up from germline, CDR1 is SGHDN and CDR2 is FVKESK. For the CDR3, the DNA is TGTGCCAGCAGCCAAGGGGACAGCTCTGGAAACACCATATATTTT. It specifies CASSQGDSSGNTIYF.

The V call is TRBV9, the J call TRBJ2-2, with a weak D call TRBD1 (6 bases). Looked up from germline, CDR1 is SGDLS and CDR2 is YYNGEE. V lost 6 bases and J lost 2, with 14 bases in between. The CDR3 extends over 15 amino acids. The CDR3 sequence is CASTRRTDNTGELFF. CDR3 DNA: TGTGCCAGCACCCGACGGACAGATAACACCGGGGAGCTGTTTTTT.

This chain uses TRBV29-1 with TRBJ2-5; a possible D gene is TRBD2 (6 bases). Trimming stripped 0 bases from V and 9 bases from J, with 26 bases between. Germline V CDR1 and CDR2: SQVTM, ANQGSEA. This CDR3 comprises 17 residues. The CDR3 here is CSVEDEGGGTPVGAQYF. CDR3 DNA sequence: TGCAGCGTTGAAGATGAAGGAGGCGGGACCCCCGTGGGGGCCCAGTACTTC.

This clone was counted once. Other DNA sequences in this specimen translate into the identical CDR3. The J gene is TRBJ1-5, the V gene TRBV15; D may be TRBD1 (5 bases). The CDR3 is 14 residues long. V was pared by 5 bases and J by 1 base, with 9 bases between. The germline gives CDR1 LNHNV, CDR2 YYDKDF (reference sequence). Here the CDR3 reads CATSRRQSNQPQHF. DNA of the CDR3: TGTGCCACCAGCCGACGACAGAGCAATCAGCCCCAGCATTTT.

The chain has TRBV5-1 and TRBJ2-1; 11 nucleotides align to TRBD2. Germline CDR1 reads SGHRS; CDR2 reads YFSETQ. The V segment lost 0 bases and the J segment 0 bases; nucleotides outside the gene matches: 11. The CDR3 totals 20 residues. The CDR3 region is CASSLEPSSGRWGSYNEQFF. The CDR3, as DNA: TGCGCCAGCAGCTTGGAGCCGTCTAGCGGGAGGTGGGGCTCCTACAATGAGCAGTTCTTC. The full variable domain, with the rest looked up from reference TRBV5-1 and TRBJ2-1, is KAGVTQTPRYLIKTRGQQVTLSCSPISGHRSVSWYQQTPGQGLQFLFEYFSETQRNKGNFPGRFSGRQFSNSRSEMNVSTLELGDSALYLCASSLEPSSGRWGSYNEQFFGPGTRLTVL.

V gene TRBV11-2 combines with J gene TRBJ2-7; 9 bases are shared with TRBD2. CDR1 and CDR2 (germline): SGHAT, FQNNGV. This CDR3 has 16 amino acids. Trimming at V came to 5 bases and at J to 2 bases, leaving 10 bases not matched to a gene. CDR3 DNA sequence: TGTGCCAGCAGCCCGCTGGGCGGGAGGGCCGCCTACGAGCAGTACTTC. It translates to CASSPLGGRAAYEQYF.

This clone was seen more than once but under ten times. The chain recombines TRBV19 with TRBJ2-1; 7 bases map to TRBD1. This CDR3 region has 17 residues. V shed 5 bases and J 0 bases; nucleotides not matched to a gene: 10. Germline V CDR1 and CDR2: LNHDA, SQIVND (reference sequence). The CDR3 reads CASSSTATGSSYNEQFF. Written as DNA, the CDR3 is TGTGCCAGTAGTTCCACGGCGACAGGGAGCTCCTACAATGAGCAGTTCTTC.

V gene TRBV15 combines with J gene TRBJ1-4; unclear D gene. Per the germline V gene, CDR1 is LNHNV and CDR2 is YYDKDF (reference sequence). The V gene lost 4 bases and the J gene lost 4 bases, with 13 bases spanning the gap. CDR3 length: 15 amino acids. CDR3 loop: CATSIINGSNEKLFF. CDR3 nucleotide sequence: TGTGCCACCAGCATAATCAATGGCAGTAATGAAAAACTGTTTTTT.

V is TRBV21-1 and J is TRBJ1-2; the listed D gene, TRBD1, was not tested against the DNA. TRBV21-1 is labeled a pseudogene. This CDR3 has 13 residues. The CDR3: CASSKHVMAGYTF. The DNA for the CDR3 is TGTGCCAGCAGCAAACATGTTATGGCCGGCTACACCTTC.

The chain uses TRBV12-2 and TRBJ2-7; whether TRBD1, the table's D call, matches the DNA was not checked. TRBV12-2 is flagged as a pseudogene. CDR3 length: 15 residues. CDR3 region: CASRLRQGIYHEQYF. The CDR3 DNA sequence: TGTGCAAGTCGCTTGAGACAGGGGATATACCACGAGCAGTACTTC.

This chain joins TRBV2 and TRBJ1-1, with D perhaps TRBD1 (6 bases). The germline CDR1 and CDR2 sequences are SNHLY and FYNNEI. V was clipped by 10 bases and J by 8 bases, with 17 bases between them. CDR3 length: 12 residues. The CDR3 loop is CAIRTEATEAFF. The CDR3 DNA sequence: TGTGCCATACGGACAGAGGCAACGGAAGCTTTCTTT.

The chain carries TRBV5-1 and TRBJ1-1; TRBD1 agrees at 9 bases. The CDR3 contains 16 residues. The germline gives CDR1 SGHRS, CDR2 YFSETQ. With V trimmed by 0 bases and J by 5 bases, 8 bases remained unmatched. The CDR3 region is CASSLGLGTGWTEAFF. Here the CDR3 DNA reads TGCGCCAGCAGCTTGGGTTTAGGGACAGGGTGGACTGAAGCTTTCTTT.

The chain recombines TRBV28 with TRBJ2-5, with D maybe TRBD2 (5 bases). CDR3 length: 16 amino acids. Germline loops: CDR1 MDHEN, CDR2 SYDVKM. Between the trimmed V and J ends, which lost 6 bases and 7 bases, there was a span of 24 bases. The CDR3 nucleotides are TGTGCCAGCAGCCTAGCATCGAGCGGTGCTAGCCGGACCCAGTACTTC. Translated: CASSLASSGASRTQYF.

V is TRBV3-1 (or the pseudogene TRBV3-2) and J is TRBJ2-1; D might be TRBD2 (5 bases). V lost 5 bases and J lost 0, with 23 bases in between. Germline V gene lookup returns CDR1 LGHDT and CDR2 YNNKEL (reference sequence). The CDR3 has 19 amino acids. The CDR3 sequence: CASSEAGARGMSSYNEQFF. The CDR3 DNA sequence: TGTGCCAGCAGCGAGGCGGGCGCGAGAGGGATGAGCTCCTACAATGAGCAGTTCTTC.

The rearrangement links TRBV2 to TRBJ2-6; D may be TRBD2 (6 bases). The CDR3 extends over 15 amino acids. Germline-derived CDR1 and CDR2 are SNHLY and FYNNEI. The V end was cut by 4 bases, the J end by 3 bases, with 10 bases between. The CDR3 region is CASSVLTSGANVLTF. Here the CDR3 DNA reads TGTGCCAGCAGTGTTTTGACTAGTGGGGCCAACGTCCTGACTTTC.

This chain links TRBV7-9 with TRBJ2-1; tentatively, D is TRBD1 (5 bases). The length of the CDR3 is 16 residues. From germline, CDR1 is SEHNR and CDR2 FQNEAQ (reference sequence). V gave up 3 bases and J gave up 1 base, with 13 bases separating them. The CDR3 sequence is CASSFRGSNSYNEQFF. The CDR3 DNA sequence: TGTGCCAGCAGCTTTAGGGGCTCAAATTCCTACAATGAGCAGTTCTTC.

The chain recombines TRBV7-3 with TRBJ2-3, with 7 bases matching TRBD2. Germline V gives CDR1 SGHTA, CDR2 FQGTGA. This CDR3 comprises 16 residues. The V and J ends lost 2 bases and 0 bases, in that order; junction bases with no gene match: 5. The CDR3 coding sequence is TGTGCCAGCAGCTTACTCGCTAGCGGCAGCACAGATACGCAGTATTTT. Amino acid sequence: CASSLLASGSTDTQYF.